These 18 T cell receptor beta chains share one sample of origin, sequenced in a study of T cell responses to AZD1222 COVID-19 vaccine. Profiled with immunoSEQ multiplex PCR; TCRdb holds only in-frame clones, not every one. This table holds 150,000 or so clones, around 85% found once. Sample: peripheral blood, taken after recovery from COVID-19. Source of these receptors: an adult who had recovered from COVID-19.

This clone was seen a single time. V usage is TRBV9 and J usage is TRBJ2-3; no firm D call. The CDR3 is 16 residues long. The germline gives CDR1 SGDLS, CDR2 YYNGEE. Trimming removed 0 bases from V and 4 bases from J, with 15 bases in between. As DNA, the CDR3 is TGTGCCAGCAGCGTAGGGCGAATGGGGAATGCAGATACGCAGTATTTT. This gives the protein CASSVGRMGNADTQYF.

The V call is TRBV28, the J call TRBJ1-1; no clear D. Trimming cost V 7 bases and J 6 bases, with 15 bases left between them. The CDR3 runs to 13 residues. Germline assignment: CDR1 MDHEN and CDR2 SYDVKM. The CDR3 DNA sequence: TGTGCCAGCAACATTCTCCGCCAAGCTGAAGCTTTCTTT. Its protein product is CASNILRQAEAFF. The variable domain in full, completed from reference TRBV28 and TRBJ1-1, reads DVKVTQSSRYLVKRTGEKVFLECVQDMDHENMFWYRQDPGLGLRLIYFSYDVKMKEKGDIPEGYSVSREKKERFSLILESASTNQTSMYLCASNILRQAEAFFGQGTRLTVV.

The chain has TRBV4-1 and TRBJ2-2; D is unresolved. CDR1 and CDR2 from the germline V gene are MGHRA and YSYEKL. The length of the CDR3 is 15 residues. V was trimmed by 3 bases and J by 0 bases, leaving 8 bases between them. The CDR3 nucleotides are TGCGCCAGCAGCCAGGGCAGGACGAACACCGGGGAGCTGTTTTTT. It encodes CASSQGRTNTGELFF.

The chain employs TRBV4-2 and TRBJ2-3, with 8 positions matching TRBD2. Germline-derived CDR1 and CDR2 are LGHNA and YNFKEQ. The CDR3 has 16 residues. The V and J ends lost 0 bases and 1 base, in that order; junction bases with no gene match: 3. In DNA form, the CDR3 reads TGTGCCAGCAGCCAAGATTATAGCGGGGGCACAGATACGCAGTATTTT. This sequence encodes CASSQDYSGGTDTQYF.

The CDR3 spells CASSLTGTSNEQFF. The CDR3 coding sequence is TGTGCCAGCAGCTTAACGGGGACTAGCAATGAGCAGTTCTTC. The genes are TRBV7-2 and TRBJ2-1, with 8 bases lining up with TRBD2. The CDR3 runs 14 residues. After removal of 2 bases from V and 6 bases from J, the junction contained 3 bases not matched to a gene. Germline CDR1 and CDR2: SGHTA and FQGNSA.

CDR3 nucleotides: TGCGCCAGCAGCTTGGGGCAGGGACAGGAAAAACTGTTTTTT. As protein: CASSLGQGQEKLFF. The genes are TRBV5-1 and TRBJ1-4; 7 bases align to TRBD1. The CDR3 is made up of 14 amino acids. Germline V gene data show CDR1 as SGHRS and CDR2 as YFSETQ. Trimming took 0 bases from V and 8 from J; bases not matched to a gene: 4.

The chain links TRBV14 to TRBJ1-3, with D tentatively TRBD1 (6 bases). The ends were cut back, 0 bases at V and 2 bases at J, with 14 bases in the middle. This CDR3 is 17 amino acids long. Germline assignment: CDR1 SGHDN and CDR2 FVKESK. Here the CDR3 reads CASSQDMGNRAGNTIYF. For the CDR3, the DNA is TGTGCCAGCAGCCAAGATATGGGGAACAGGGCTGGAAACACCATATATTTT.

Here the CDR3 DNA reads TGTGCCAGCAGCTCCCCGGACAGCGACGAGCAGTACTTC. Protein product: CASSSPDSDEQYF. The chain combines TRBV7-3 with TRBJ2-7; D might be TRBD1 (6 bases). The CDR3 contains 13 residues. CDR1 is SGHTA and CDR2 is FQGTGA in the germline V gene. Trimming left V 4 bases short and J 5 bases short, with 12 bases between.

The CDR3 spells CASSRPGSSYEQYF. Here the CDR3 DNA reads TGTGCCAGCAGCCGCCCGGGGAGCTCCTACGAGCAGTACTTC. The V and J genes are TRBV7-2 and TRBJ2-7; D might be TRBD2 (5 bases). The germline CDR1 and CDR2 sequences are SGHTA and FQGNSA. The CDR3 spans 14 residues. Trimming stripped 5 bases from V and 0 bases from J, with 11 bases between.

The chain uses TRBV7-8 and TRBJ1-2; D not certain. The germline V and J ends were trimmed by 3 bases and 0 bases, with 8 bases remaining between them. The CDR3 runs to 14 residues. The germline V gene has CDR1 SGHVS and CDR2 FQNEAQ. CDR3 sequence reads: CASSLGHANYGYTF. The CDR3 bases are TGTGCCAGCAGCTTGGGCCACGCTAACTATGGCTACACCTTC.

The V gene is TRBV2, the J gene TRBJ2-4; 8 nucleotides match TRBD1. The V gene's germline CDR1 is SNHLY and CDR2 FYNNEI. The V and J ends lost 6 bases and 0 bases, in that order; junction bases with no gene match: 7. The CDR3 covers 16 residues. This CDR3 is CASSEGTGVAKNIQYF. Here the CDR3 DNA reads TGTGCCAGCAGCGAGGGGACAGGAGTAGCCAAAAACATTCAGTACTTC.

V and J are TRBV19 and TRBJ1-2; D is possibly TRBD1 (6 bases). Germline values: CDR1 LNHDA, CDR2 SQIVND (reference sequence). Deletions cut 4 bases from V and 4 bases from J, with 10 bases between. The CDR3 has 13 residues. This CDR3 is CASSNTGSYGYTF. As DNA, the CDR3 is TGTGCCAGTAGTAATACAGGGAGCTATGGCTACACCTTC. Complete variable domain (other parts from reference TRBV19 and TRBJ1-2): DGGITQSPKYLFRKEGQNVTLSCEQNLNHDAMYWYRQDPGQGLRLIYYSQIVNDFQKGDIAEGYSVSREKKESFPLTVTSAQKNPTAFYLCASSNTGSYGYTFGSGTRLTVV.

This sequence joins TRBV12-5 and TRBJ2-5; 9 nucleotides match TRBD1. The CDR3 spans 15 residues. The germline V gene encodes CDR1 LGHNT and CDR2 FRNRAP. After removal of 6 bases from V and 4 bases from J, the junction contained 9 bases not matched to a gene. The chain's CDR3 is CASGYGAGQGETQYF. CDR3 in DNA: TGTGCTAGTGGCTACGGAGCGGGACAGGGAGAGACCCAGTACTTC.

Written as DNA, the CDR3 is TGTGCCAGCAGCGCTGGGACTAGCGGGGGGACTAGCACAGATACGCAGTATTTT. Protein: CASSAGTSGGTSTDTQYF. The rearrangement links TRBV11-3 to TRBJ2-3; 15 bases line up with TRBD2. The CDR3 totals 18 residues. The trim removed 5 bases at V and 0 bases at J, leaving 6 bases unmatched. The germline V gene encodes CDR1 SGHNT and CDR2 YENEEA. The full variable domain, in which reference TRBV11-3 and TRBJ2-3 provide the parts outside the CDR3, is EAGVVQSPRYKIIEKKQPVAFWCNPISGHNTLYWYLQNLGQGPELLIRYENEEAVDDSQLPKDRFSAERLKGVDSTLKIQPAELGDSAVYLCASSAGTSGGTSTDTQYFGPGTRLTVL.

There are a few counts of this clone. V gene TRBV3-1 (or the pseudogene TRBV3-2) combines with J gene TRBJ1-2; D is ambiguous. This CDR3 spans 12 amino acids. Germline V gene sequence: CDR1 LGHDT, CDR2 YNNKEL (reference sequence). V was cut by 0 bases and J by 5 bases, with 4 bases left in between. The CDR3 sequence: CASSQDRYGYTF. For the CDR3, the DNA is TGTGCCAGCAGCCAAGATCGGTATGGCTACACCTTC.

The gene calls are TRBV5-4 and TRBJ1-1; 7 bases match TRBD1. Germline CDR1 is SGHNT and CDR2 is YYREEE (reference sequence). Trimming at V came to 4 bases and at J to 1 base, leaving 10 bases not matched to a gene. The CDR3 totals 16 residues. CDR3 region: CASSARGTDENTEAFF. CDR3 coding DNA: TGTGCCAGCAGCGCGCGCGGGACAGACGAGAACACTGAAGCTTTCTTT.

The chain carries TRBV28 and TRBJ2-7, with 9 nucleotides matching TRBD1. V trimming: 8 bases; J trimming: 4 bases; junction bases outside the gene matches: 12. The germline gives CDR1 MDHEN, CDR2 SYDVKM. This CDR3 comprises 15 residues. For the CDR3, the DNA is TGTGCCAGCGTATCCGTTGGGACAGGGCTATACGAGCAGTACTTC. Its translation is CASVSVGTGLYEQYF.

The DNA for the CDR3 is TGTGCCAGCAGTCCGGACGGGACGGTGACTACTGAAGCTTTCTTT. This codes for CASSPDGTVTTEAFF. This chain connects TRBV6-6 to TRBJ1-1, with D possibly TRBD1 on 5 matching bases. The V gene lost 5 bases and the J gene lost 5 bases, with 18 bases spanning the gap. This CDR3 has 15 residues. CDR1 and CDR2 from the germline V gene are MNHNY and SVGAGI (reference sequence).